These T cell receptor beta chains were read from a single sample in a study of blood T cells in healthy people across ages. One entry per CDR3 protein results from TCRdb running MiXCR on the 5' RACE reads. The repertoire holds about 670,000 distinct CDR3 sequences, roughly two fifths seen once, with about 30% in the top ten. Sequenced: blood. The receptors come from a man at least 80 years old in good health. The CDR3 runs from the conserved cysteine through the conserved F or W. A D gene is named only where the DNA matches it firmly. A clone size is listed for some rows: how often the clone was seen (once, few, many), or a class if it is expanded.

v_gene: TRBV20-1
d_gene: TRBD2
j_gene: TRBJ2-7
abundance: few
CDR3aa: CSARVGSGGAMAYEQYF
CDR3nt: TGCAGTGCTAGAGTAGGTAGCGGGGGGGCGATGGCCTACGAGCAGTACTTC

v_gene: TRBV28
d_gene: TRBD1
j_gene: TRBJ2-7
abundance: few
CDR3aa: CASSPAGTGGEDEQYF
CDR3nt: TGTGCCAGCAGTCCCGCGGGGACAGGGGGCGAGGACGAGCAGTACTTC

v_gene: TRBV20-1
d_gene: NA
j_gene: TRBJ2-5
abundance: few
CDR3aa: CSARARDLETQYF
CDR3nt: TGCAGTGCTAGAGCCAGGGACCTCGAGACCCAGTACTTC

v_gene: TRBV7-2
d_gene: TRBD2
j_gene: TRBJ2-5
abundance: few
CDR3aa: CASSLSSGGGQETQYF
CDR3nt: TGTGCCAGCAGCTTATCTAGCGGGGGGGGCCAAGAGACCCAGTACTTC

v_gene: TRBV7-2
d_gene: TRBD1
j_gene: TRBJ2-3
abundance: many
CDR3aa: CASSFRTGRNTQYF
CDR3nt: TGTGCCAGCAGCTTTCGGACAGGGCGGAATACGCAGTATTTT

v_gene: TRBV21-1
d_gene: NA
j_gene: TRBJ2-5
abundance: few
CDR3aa: CASGPCKASGGELYQETQYF
CDR3nt: TGTGCCAGCGGCCCTTGTAAGGCTAGCGGGGGTGAACTGTACCAAGAGACCCAGTACTTC

v_gene: TRBV12-3/TRBV12-4
d_gene: TRBD2
j_gene: TRBJ2-5
abundance: few
CDR3aa: CASGRGQETQYF
CDR3nt: TGTGCCAGCGGGAGGGGACAAGAGACCCAGTACTTC

v_gene: TRBV7-6
d_gene: NA
j_gene: TRBJ2-1
abundance: few
CDR3aa: CASSARLENEQFF
CDR3nt: TGTGCCAGCAGCGCCCGCCTGGAAAATGAGCAGTTCTTC

v_gene: TRBV27
d_gene: NA
j_gene: TRBJ2-7
abundance: NA
CDR3aa: CASSYNSDEQYF
CDR3nt: TGTGCCAGCAGTTATAACAGCGACGAGCAGTACTTC

v_gene: TRBV6-6
d_gene: NA
j_gene: TRBJ1-1
abundance: NA
CDR3aa: CASSYGQMNTEAFF
CDR3nt: TGTGCCAGCAGTTATGGTCAGATGAACACTGAAGCTTTCTTT

v_gene: TRBV29-1
d_gene: TRBD2
j_gene: TRBJ2-1
abundance: NA
CDR3aa: CSVDKGSGLATGQFF
CDR3nt: TGCAGCGTTGATAAGGGATCGGGACTAGCGACCGGGCAGTTCTTC